This T cell receptor (beta chain) is from a study of blood T cell repertoires in COVID-19. Across the whole study: Acute-phase and convalescent COVID-19 samples originated in the United States, Italy and Spain. The cDNA or gDNA used as material had been derived from T cells, B-cell-depleted T cells, or PBMCs.

This clone was detected only a few times. Germline CDR1 SGHAT, CDR2 FQDESV (reference sequence). Deletions cut 3 bases from V and 3 bases from J, with 11 bases between. The CDR3 loop spans 14 amino acids. As processed by the authors: Reference gene primer amplification in the assay estimated nucleated cell counts. Sequencing was performed with immunoSEQ multiplex PCR; in TCRdb, only in-frame clones are kept and a portion is missing. Clone size and the V and J calls come from that table; the DNA yielded D and trimming. The sample gives 120,000 or so clones, 79% of which show up once; roughly 35% is in the top ten.

V is TRBV11-1 and J is TRBJ2-5; TRBD1 might be the D (5 bases). The TCR sequence derives from a man aged 35 to 55 with active or convalescent COVID-19. Sequences were obtained from peripheral blood. In DNA, the CDR3 is TGTGCCAGCAGCTTGATTCTCAGGGAAGAGACCCAGTACTTC. Its translation: CASSLILREETQYF.